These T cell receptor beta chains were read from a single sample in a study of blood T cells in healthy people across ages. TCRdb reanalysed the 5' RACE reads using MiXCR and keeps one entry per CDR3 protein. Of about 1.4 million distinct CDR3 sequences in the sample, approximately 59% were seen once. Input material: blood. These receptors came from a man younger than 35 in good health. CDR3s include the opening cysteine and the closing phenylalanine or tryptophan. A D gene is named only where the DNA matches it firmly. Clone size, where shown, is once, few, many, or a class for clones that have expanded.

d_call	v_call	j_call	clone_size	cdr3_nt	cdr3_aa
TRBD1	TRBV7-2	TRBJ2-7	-	TGTGCCAGCAGCAGAATTGGGACAGGGCACTACTACGAGCAGTACTTC	CASSRIGTGHYYEQYF
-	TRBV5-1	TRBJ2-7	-	TGCGCCAGCAGCTTGAGACGGACGAGCTCCTACAATGAGCAGTACTTC	CASSLRRTSSYNEQYF
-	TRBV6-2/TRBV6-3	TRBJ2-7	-	TGTGCCAGCAGTTACGCGGGATCGTCCTACGAGCAGTACTTC	CASSYAGSSYEQYF
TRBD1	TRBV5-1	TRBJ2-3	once	TGCGCCAGCAGATCACCGGGACAGCCGCGCGAAGATACGCAGTATTTT	CASRSPGQPREDTQYF
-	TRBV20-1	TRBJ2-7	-	TGCAGTGCTAGATCGAGCGGGGACATACCTGCCTACGAGCAGTACTTC	CSARSSGDIPAYEQYF
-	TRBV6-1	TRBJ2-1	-	TGTGCCAGCAGAAAAAGGACTACCGTAGAGCAGTTCTTC	CASRKRTTVEQFF
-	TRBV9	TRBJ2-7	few	TGTGCCAGCAGCCCAAGACTATGGGAATACGAGCAGTACTTC	CASSPRLWEYEQYF
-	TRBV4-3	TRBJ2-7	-	TGCGCCAGCAGCCAAGGGGACGGGACCTCCTACGAGCAGTACTTC	CASSQGDGTSYEQYF
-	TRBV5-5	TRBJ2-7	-	TGTGCCAGCAGCTTTTCGGTTTCTCACGCCGGTACCTACGAGCAGTACTTC	CASSFSVSHAGTYEQYF
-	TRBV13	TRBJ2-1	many	TGTGCCAGCAGCTCCTCCTACCACAATGAGCAGTTCTTC	CASSSSYHNEQFF
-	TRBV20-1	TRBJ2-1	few	TGCAGTGCTTATCGGGGGACCCTACAGGGTGAGCAGTTCTTC	CSAYRGTLQGEQFF
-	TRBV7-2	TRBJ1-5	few	TGTGCCAGCAGCCCCGAATACGGGTTGAGCAATCAGCCCCAGCATTTT	CASSPEYGLSNQPQHF
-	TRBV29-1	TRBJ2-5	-	TGCAGCGTTGAATCCTACAGGCAAGAGACCCAGTACTTC	CSVESYRQETQYF
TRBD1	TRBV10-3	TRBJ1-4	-	TGTGCCATCAGTGAGTCCGGGACAGGGCTTGCAAAACTGTTTTTT	CAISESGTGLAKLFF
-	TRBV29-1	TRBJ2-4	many	TGCAGCGTTGGACTCCTAGCCAAAAACATTCAGTACTTC	CSVGLLAKNIQYF
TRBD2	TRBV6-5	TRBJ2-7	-	TGTGCCAGCGAGACAGCGGGAGGCGAGCAGTACTTC	CASETAGGEQYF
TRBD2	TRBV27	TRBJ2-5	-	TGTGCCAGCAGTCTCGGGACTAGCGGGGACAATGAGCAGTACTTC	CASSLGTSGDNEQYF
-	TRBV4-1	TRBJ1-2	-	TGCGCCAGCAGCCAAGTTGGGGAGGTCTATGGCTACACCTTC	CASSQVGEVYGYTF
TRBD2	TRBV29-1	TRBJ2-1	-	TGCAGCGCCCTTCTGGGGGGGTTCAATGAGCAGTTCTTC	CSALLGGFNEQFF
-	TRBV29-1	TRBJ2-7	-	TGCAGCGTTGACGATGCCTACGAGCAGTACTTC	CSVDDAYEQYF
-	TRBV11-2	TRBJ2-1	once	TGTGCCAGCAGCTTAGTAGGACTCACGTCTTTGGGGCAGTTCTTC	CASSLVGLTSLGQFF
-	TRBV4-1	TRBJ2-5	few	TGCGCCAGCAGCCAAGCGGATGTAGGGGAGACCCAGTACTTC	CASSQADVGETQYF
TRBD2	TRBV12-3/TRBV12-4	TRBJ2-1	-	TGTGCCAGCAGTTTCTTGAGTAGCGGGAGCTACAATGAGCAGTTCTTC	CASSFLSSGSYNEQFF
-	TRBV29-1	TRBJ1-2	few	TGCAGCGTTGAAGCGGGGGCAGGTCTTAACTATGGCTACACCTTC	CSVEAGAGLNYGYTF
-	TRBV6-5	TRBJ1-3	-	TGTGCCACCCGGGATCCTGCTGGAAACACCATATATTTT	CATRDPAGNTIYF
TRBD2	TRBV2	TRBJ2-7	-	TGTGCCAGCAGTGGCTCTAGCGGGTCGACCGACGAGCAGTACTTC	CASSGSSGSTDEQYF
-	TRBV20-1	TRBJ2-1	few	TGCACCCCTGGAGGGCCCTCTTCCTACAATGAGCAGTTCTTC	CTPGGPSSYNEQFF
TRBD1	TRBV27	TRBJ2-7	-	TGTGCCAGCAGTGAGGGACAGGGGGCCTACGAGCAGTACTTC	CASSEGQGAYEQYF
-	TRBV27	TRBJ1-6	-	TGTGCCAGCAGTTTAGACGCTTTGAGCTCCTATAATTCACCCCTCCACTTT	CASSLDALSSYNSPLHF
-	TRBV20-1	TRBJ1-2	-	TGCAGTGCTAGAGATTTATTTTTGGCAGGGCGATCCTATGGCTACACCTTC	CSARDLFLAGRSYGYTF
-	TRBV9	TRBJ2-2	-	TGTGCCAGCAGCGTAGCAGGACGGAACACCGGGGAGCTGTTTTTT	CASSVAGRNTGELFF
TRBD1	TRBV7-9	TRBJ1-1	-	TGTGCCAGCAGCCTCCGGGACAGGGTAAAGGACACTGAAGCTTTCTTT	CASSLRDRVKDTEAFF
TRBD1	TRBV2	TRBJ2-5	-	TGTGCCAGCGGCCCCGGGACAGGGAGATGGACCCAGTACTTC	CASGPGTGRWTQYF
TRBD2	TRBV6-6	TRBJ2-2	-	TGTGCCAGCAGGGCTAGCGGGAGAGTCACCGGGGAGCTGTTTTTT	CASRASGRVTGELFF
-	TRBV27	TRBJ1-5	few	TGTGCCAGCAGTTCCCAGGGTGTGGGTCAGCCCCAGCATTTT	CASSSQGVGQPQHF
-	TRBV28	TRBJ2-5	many	TGTGCCAGCAGTTTAGCGGGGACCCAGTACTTC	CASSLAGTQYF
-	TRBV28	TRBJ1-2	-	TGTGCCACCACCTTCGCGGGTGCCGGCTACACCTTC	CATTFAGAGYTF
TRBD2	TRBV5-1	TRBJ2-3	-	TGCGCCAGCAGCTTGGCCGGCGGGACTAGCGGACCAGATACGCAGTATTTT	CASSLAGGTSGPDTQYF
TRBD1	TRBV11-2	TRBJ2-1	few	TGTGCCAGCAGCCCAGACCTTAGCAGCCGGACAGGGGATCGCAATGAGCAGTTCTTC	CASSPDLSSRTGDRNEQFF
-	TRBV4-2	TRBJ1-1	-	TGTGCCAGCAGCCAAGCTTTATTCACTGAAGCTTTCTTT	CASSQALFTEAFF
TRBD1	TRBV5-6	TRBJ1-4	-	TGTGCCAGCAGCCTCTTTGGGGACAGCACTATTAATGAAAAACTGCTTTTT	CASSLFGDSTINEKLLF
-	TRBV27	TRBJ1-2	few	TGTGCCAGCAGGGGGAAGGACACCCCTAACTATGGCTACACCTTC	CASRGKDTPNYGYTF
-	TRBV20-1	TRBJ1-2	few	TGCAGCTCTCTACAGGGACGTTCGGGTGGCTACACCTTC	CSSLQGRSGGYTF
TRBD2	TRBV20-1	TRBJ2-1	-	TGCAGTGCTCCTGGGCGGGGAGGGTCCTACAATGAGCAGTTCTTC	CSAPGRGGSYNEQFF
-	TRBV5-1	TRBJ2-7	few	TGCGCCAGCAGCCACGAGCCGGGGAACTACGAGCAGTACTTC	CASSHEPGNYEQYF
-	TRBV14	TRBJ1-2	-	TGTGCCAGCAGCCAATGGGGGGGCAGCAACTATGGCTACACCTTC	CASSQWGGSNYGYTF
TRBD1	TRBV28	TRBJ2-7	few	TGTGCCAGCAGTTCGGACAGGGGAGGGGACGAGCAGTACTTC	CASSSDRGGDEQYF
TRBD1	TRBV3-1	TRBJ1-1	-	TGTGCCAGCAGCCGGGCCCCGGGACAGGGGGCGACTGAAGCTTTCTTT	CASSRAPGQGATEAFF
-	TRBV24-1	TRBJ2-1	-	TGTGCCACCAGTGAGGCTGGCCGCCATGAGCAGTTCTTC	CATSEAGRHEQFF
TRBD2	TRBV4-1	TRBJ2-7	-	TGCGCCAGCAGTCAGACTAGCGGGGTCTCCTACGAGCAGTACTTC	CASSQTSGVSYEQYF